This TCR beta chain was profiled in a study of blood T cell repertoires in COVID-19. Across the study: Samples taken during acute and convalescent COVID-19 were collected in the United States, Italy and Spain.

Participant age was roughly 18 to 95 years, and participants resided in roughly 25 US areas. Clinical histories supplied by participants themselves formed the basis of cohort assignment. Resolution of symptoms, clearance, or two negative PCRs was present in recovered Cohort 3 donors. V lost 3 bases to trimming and J lost 3 bases; unmatched junction nucleotides: 2. CDR3 length: 14 residues. Germline lookup yields CDR1 SEHNR and CDR2 FQNEAQ (reference sequence). Profiling relied on immunoSEQ multiplex PCR, and the TCRdb table lists in-frame clones only, not all of them. Of some 190,000 clones in the sample, less than 85% were seen once.

Sequencing was done on a sample of PBMCs or T cells enriched from blood (not recorded which). This clonotype was obtained from a woman younger than 45 who had recovered from COVID-19. The chain recombines TRBV7-9 with TRBJ2-3; 8 bases match TRBD1. CDR3 amino acids: CASSFTGGTDTQYF. CDR3 in DNA: TGTGCCAGCAGCTTCACAGGGGGTACAGATACGCAGTATTTT.